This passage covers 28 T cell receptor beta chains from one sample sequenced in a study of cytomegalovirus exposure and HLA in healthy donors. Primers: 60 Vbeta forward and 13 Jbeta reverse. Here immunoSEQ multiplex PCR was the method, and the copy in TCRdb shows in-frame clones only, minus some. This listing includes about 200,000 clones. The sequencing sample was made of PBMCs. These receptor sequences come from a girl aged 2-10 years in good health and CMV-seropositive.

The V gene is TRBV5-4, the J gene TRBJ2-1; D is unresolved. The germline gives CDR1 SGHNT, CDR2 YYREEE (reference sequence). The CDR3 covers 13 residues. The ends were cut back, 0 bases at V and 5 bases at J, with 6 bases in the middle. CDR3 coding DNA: TGTGCCAGCAGCTTGGATACTAACAATGAGCAGTTCTTC. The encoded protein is CASSLDTNNEQFF.

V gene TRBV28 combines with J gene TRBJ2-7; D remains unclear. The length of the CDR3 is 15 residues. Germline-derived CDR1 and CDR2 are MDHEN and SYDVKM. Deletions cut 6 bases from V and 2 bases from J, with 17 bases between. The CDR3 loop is CASSHKRDRPYEQYF. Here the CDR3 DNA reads TGTGCCAGCAGCCACAAGCGAGACCGACCCTACGAGCAGTACTTC.

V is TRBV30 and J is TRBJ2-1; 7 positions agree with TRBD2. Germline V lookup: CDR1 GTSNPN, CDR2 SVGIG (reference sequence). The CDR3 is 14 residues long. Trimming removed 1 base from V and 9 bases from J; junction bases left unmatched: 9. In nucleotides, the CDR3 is TGTGCCTGGAGTGCGGGGACGGGGAGGGGTGAGCAGTTCTTC. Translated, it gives CAWSAGTGRGEQFF.

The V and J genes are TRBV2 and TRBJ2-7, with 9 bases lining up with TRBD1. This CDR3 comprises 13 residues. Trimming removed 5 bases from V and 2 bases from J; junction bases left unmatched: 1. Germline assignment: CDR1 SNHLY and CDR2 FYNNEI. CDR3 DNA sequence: TGTGCCAGCAGTTGGGACAGGGCCTACGAGCAGTACTTC. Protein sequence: CASSWDRAYEQYF.

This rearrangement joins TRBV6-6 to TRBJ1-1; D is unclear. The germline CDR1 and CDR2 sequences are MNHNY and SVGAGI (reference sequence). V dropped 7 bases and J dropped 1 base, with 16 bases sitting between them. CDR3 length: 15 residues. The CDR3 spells CASTPAGQRNTEAFF. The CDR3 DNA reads TGTGCCAGCACCCCGGCGGGTCAGAGGAACACTGAAGCTTTCTTT.

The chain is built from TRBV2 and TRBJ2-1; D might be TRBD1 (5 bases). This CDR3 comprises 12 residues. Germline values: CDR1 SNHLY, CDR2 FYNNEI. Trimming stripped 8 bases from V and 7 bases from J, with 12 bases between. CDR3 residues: CASRGRTNEQFF. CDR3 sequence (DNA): TGTGCCAGCCGTGGGCGGACAAATGAGCAGTTCTTC.

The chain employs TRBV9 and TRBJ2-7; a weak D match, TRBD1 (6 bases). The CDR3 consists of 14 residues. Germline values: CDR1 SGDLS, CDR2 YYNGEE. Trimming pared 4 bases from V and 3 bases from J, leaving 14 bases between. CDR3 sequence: CASSPSDRNYEQYF. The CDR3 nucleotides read TGTGCCAGCAGCCCTTCCGACAGGAACTACGAGCAGTACTTC.

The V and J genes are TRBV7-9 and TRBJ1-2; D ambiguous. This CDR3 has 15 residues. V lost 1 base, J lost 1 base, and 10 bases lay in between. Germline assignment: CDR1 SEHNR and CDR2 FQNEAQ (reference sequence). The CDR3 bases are TGTGCCAGCAGCTTAGGAGGCAGTCTTAACTATGGCTACACCTTC. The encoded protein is CASSLGGSLNYGYTF.

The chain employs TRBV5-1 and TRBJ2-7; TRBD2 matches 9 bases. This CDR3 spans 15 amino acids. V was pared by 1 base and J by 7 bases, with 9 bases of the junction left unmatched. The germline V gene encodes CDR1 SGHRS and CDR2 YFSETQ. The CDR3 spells CASSLPLAGVGEQYF. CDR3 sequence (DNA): TGCGCCAGCAGCTTGCCCTTAGCGGGAGTGGGGGAGCAGTACTTC. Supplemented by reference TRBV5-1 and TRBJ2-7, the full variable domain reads KAGVTQTPRYLIKTRGQQVTLSCSPISGHRSVSWYQQTPGQGLQFLFEYFSETQRNKGNFPGRFSGRQFSNSRSEMNVSTLELGDSALYLCASSLPLAGVGEQYFGPGTRLTVT.

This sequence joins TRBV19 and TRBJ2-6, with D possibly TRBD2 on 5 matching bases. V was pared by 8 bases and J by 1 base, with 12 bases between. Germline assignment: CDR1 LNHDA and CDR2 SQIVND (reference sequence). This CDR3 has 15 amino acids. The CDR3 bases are TGTGCCAGTCGACTTGAGGGTTCTGGGGCCAACGTCCTGACTTTC. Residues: CASRLEGSGANVLTF.

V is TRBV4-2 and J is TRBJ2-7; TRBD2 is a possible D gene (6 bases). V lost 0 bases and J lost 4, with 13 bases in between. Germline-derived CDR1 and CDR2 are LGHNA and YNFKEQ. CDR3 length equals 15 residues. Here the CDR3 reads CASSQDLDYQYEQYF. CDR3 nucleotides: TGTGCCAGCAGCCAAGACTTGGACTACCAATACGAGCAGTACTTC.

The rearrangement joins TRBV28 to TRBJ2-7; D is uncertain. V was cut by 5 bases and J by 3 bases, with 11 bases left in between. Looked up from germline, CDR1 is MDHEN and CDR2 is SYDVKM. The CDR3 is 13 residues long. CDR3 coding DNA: TGTGCCAGCAGTCCGACGGAGTACTACGAGCAGTACTTC. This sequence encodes CASSPTEYYEQYF.

For the CDR3, the DNA is TGTGCCAGCTCCAGGACAGGGGAGGCAGATACGCAGTATTTT. Its protein is CASSRTGEADTQYF. The genes are TRBV18 and TRBJ2-3; TRBD1 agrees at 9 bases. Trimming took 6 bases from V and 4 from J; bases not matched to a gene: 5. CDR1 and CDR2 from the germline V gene are KGHSH and LQKENI. The CDR3 is 14 residues long.

The CDR3 DNA reads TGTGCCAGCAAGGAGTTTAGCAATCAGCCCCAGCATTTT. The encoded protein is CASKEFSNQPQHF. The chain joins TRBV6-6 to TRBJ1-5; no clear D. Trimming removed 7 bases at V and 0 bases at J, with 7 bases between. The CDR3 consists of 13 residues. Germline CDR1 and CDR2: MNHNY and SVGAGI (reference sequence).

The CDR3 sequence is CASSGQGYEQYF. CDR3 nucleotides: TGTGCCAGTAGCGGACAGGGTTACGAGCAGTACTTC. The chain is built from TRBV19 and TRBJ2-5; 8 nucleotides agree with TRBD1. The DNA end is more similar to TRBJ2-7, so the J call may be wrong. Germline V CDR1 and CDR2: LNHDA, SQIVND (reference sequence). The CDR3 has 12 amino acids.

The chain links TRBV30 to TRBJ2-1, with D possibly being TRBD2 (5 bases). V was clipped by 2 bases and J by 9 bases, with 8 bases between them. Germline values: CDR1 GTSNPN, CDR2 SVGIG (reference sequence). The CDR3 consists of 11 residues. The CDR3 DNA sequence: TGTGCCTGGAGTCGGGGAATTGAGCAGTTCTTC. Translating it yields CAWSRGIEQFF.

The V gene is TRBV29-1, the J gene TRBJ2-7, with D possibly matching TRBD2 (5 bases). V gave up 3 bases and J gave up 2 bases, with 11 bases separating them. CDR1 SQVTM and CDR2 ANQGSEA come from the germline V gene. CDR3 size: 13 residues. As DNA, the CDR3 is TGCAGCGTTGATGAGGGCGGAACCTACGAGCAGTACTTC. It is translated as CSVDEGGTYEQYF.

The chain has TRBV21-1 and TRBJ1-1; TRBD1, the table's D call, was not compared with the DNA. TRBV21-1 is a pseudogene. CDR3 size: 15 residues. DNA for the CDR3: TGTGCCAGCAGCGAACCCCGGGACAGGGCGAGTGAAGCTTTCTTT. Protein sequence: CASSEPRDRASEAFF.

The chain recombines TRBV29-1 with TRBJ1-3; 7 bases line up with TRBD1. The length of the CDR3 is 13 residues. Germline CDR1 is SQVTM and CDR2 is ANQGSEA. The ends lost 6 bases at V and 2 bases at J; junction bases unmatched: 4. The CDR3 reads CSVLGGTGNTIYF. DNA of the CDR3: TGCAGCGTATTAGGGGGCACTGGAAACACCATATATTTT.

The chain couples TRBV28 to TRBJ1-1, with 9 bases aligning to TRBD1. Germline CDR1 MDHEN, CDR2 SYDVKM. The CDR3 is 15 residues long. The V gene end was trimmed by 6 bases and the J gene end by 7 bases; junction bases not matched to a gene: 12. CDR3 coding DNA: TGTGCCAGCAGGGGGTCGGACAGGGGATTAAGTGAAGCTTTCTTT. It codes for CASRGSDRGLSEAFF.

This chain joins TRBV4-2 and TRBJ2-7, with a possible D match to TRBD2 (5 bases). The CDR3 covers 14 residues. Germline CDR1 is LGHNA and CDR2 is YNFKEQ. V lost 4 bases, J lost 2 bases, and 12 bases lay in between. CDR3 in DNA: TGTGCCAGCAGCCCAGGCTTAGCGACCTACGAGCAGTACTTC. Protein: CASSPGLATYEQYF.

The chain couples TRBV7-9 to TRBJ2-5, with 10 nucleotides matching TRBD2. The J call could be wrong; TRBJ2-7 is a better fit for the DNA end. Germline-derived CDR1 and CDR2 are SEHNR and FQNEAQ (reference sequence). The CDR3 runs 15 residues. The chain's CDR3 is CASSRAGGGLYEQYF. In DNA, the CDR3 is TGTGCCAGCAGCCGAGCGGGAGGGGGATTGTACGAGCAGTACTTC.

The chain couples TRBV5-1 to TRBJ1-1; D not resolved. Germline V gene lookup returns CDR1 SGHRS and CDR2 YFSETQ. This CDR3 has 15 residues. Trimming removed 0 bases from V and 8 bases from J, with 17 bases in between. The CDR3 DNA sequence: TGCGCCAGCAGCTTGGAATCCAGTCAGCGCCCCGAAGCTTTCTTT. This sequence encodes CASSLESSQRPEAFF.

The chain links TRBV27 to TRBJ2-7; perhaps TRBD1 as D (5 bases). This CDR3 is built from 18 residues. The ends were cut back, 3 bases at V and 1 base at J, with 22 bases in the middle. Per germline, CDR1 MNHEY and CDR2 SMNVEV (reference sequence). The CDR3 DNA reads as TGTGCCAGCAGTTTTAGGTGGGGCCCAACAGGTTTATCCTACGAGCAGTACTTC. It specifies CASSFRWGPTGLSYEQYF.

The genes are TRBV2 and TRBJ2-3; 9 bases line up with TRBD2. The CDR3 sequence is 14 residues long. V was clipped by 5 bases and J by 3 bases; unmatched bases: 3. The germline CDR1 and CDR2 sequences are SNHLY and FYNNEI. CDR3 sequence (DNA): TGTGCCAGCAGTCGACTAGCGGCAACAGATACGCAGTATTTT. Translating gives CASSRLAATDTQYF.

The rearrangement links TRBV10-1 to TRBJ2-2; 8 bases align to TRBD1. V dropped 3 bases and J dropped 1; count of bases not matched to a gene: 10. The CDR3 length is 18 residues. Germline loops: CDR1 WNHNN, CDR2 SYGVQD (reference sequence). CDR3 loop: CASSDLRDRGLNTGELFF. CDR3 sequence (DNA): TGCGCCAGCAGTGACCTTCGTGACAGGGGACTGAACACCGGGGAGCTGTTTTTT.

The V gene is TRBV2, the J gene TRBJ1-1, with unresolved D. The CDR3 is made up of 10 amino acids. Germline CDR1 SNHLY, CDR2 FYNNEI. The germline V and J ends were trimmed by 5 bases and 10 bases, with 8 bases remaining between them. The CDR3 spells CASSSERAFF. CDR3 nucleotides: TGTGCCAGCAGTTCCGAGAGAGCTTTCTTT.

In nucleotides, the CDR3 is TGTGCCAGCAGTTTATTTTTAGGAGTCCCGAAGGCTGTCTACGAGCAGTACTTC. Residues: CASSLFLGVPKAVYEQYF. The J gene is TRBJ2-7, the V gene TRBV28; D uncertain. This CDR3 has 18 amino acids. Germline CDR1 is MDHEN and CDR2 is SYDVKM. V shed 1 base and J shed 3 bases, with 22 bases lying between them.